This T cell receptor beta chain was profiled in a study of CD8 T cells in ankylosing spondylitis. Study-level results: What appeared characteristic of ankylosing spondylitis blood was a TCR beta motif of about eight highly homologous variants. Disease-linked clones were CD8+ and relatively rare in peripheral blood.

The germline CDR1 and CDR2 sequences are SGHAT and FQNNGV. The CDR3 sequence is 16 residues long. Trimming pared 1 base from V and 0 bases from J, leaving 11 bases between. Scientists made TCR beta libraries using quantitative 5'-RACE with molecular barcodes. TCRdb recomputed calls from the 5' RACE reads with MiXCR, one row per CDR3 protein. Of about 220,000 distinct CDR3 sequences listed, about 18% are singletons. Concerning this clonotype itself: The antigen remains unidentified.

This TCR derives from a male donor with ankylosing spondylitis. Sequenced material: blood, either unsorted or a sorted T cell fraction (not recorded which). The genes are TRBV11-2 and TRBJ2-3; D is ambiguous. CDR3 coding DNA: TGTGCCAGCAGCTTAGTGGTGGGCGCTAGCACAGATACGCAGTATTTT. Its protein is CASSLVVGASTDTQYF. Based on the CDR3 plus reference TRBV11-2 and TRBJ2-3, the full variable domain is EAGVAQSPRYKIIEKRQSVAFWCNPISGHATLYWYQQILGQGPKLLIQFQNNGVVDDSQLPKDRFSAERLKGVDSTLKIQPAKLEDSAVYLCASSLVVGASTDTQYFGPGTRLTVL.